The 8 T cell receptor beta chains reported below all come from one sample, sequenced in a study of blood T cell repertoires in COVID-19. Repertoires were generated with immunoSEQ multiplex PCR, while TCRdb's copy carries only in-frame clones and drops some. The table lists about 140,000 clones, around 80% of them singletons. Sequencing was carried out using peripheral blood. The source of these receptors is a man aged 55 to 70 with acute or convalescent COVID-19.

This rearrangement joins TRBV5-1 to TRBJ1-1; a weak D match, TRBD1 (5 bases). The CDR3 has 17 amino acids. Germline values: CDR1 SGHRS, CDR2 YFSETQ. V lost 4 bases and J lost 1, with 20 bases in between. CDR3 residues: CASSNPTKGLGNTEAFF. For the CDR3, the DNA is TGCGCCAGCAGCAACCCGACGAAGGGGTTGGGGAACACTGAAGCTTTCTTT.

The chain employs TRBV7-2 and TRBJ1-2, with 7 bases that match TRBD1. Germline CDR1 is SGHTA and CDR2 is FQGNSA. The length of the CDR3 is 15 residues. The V and J ends lost 0 bases and 4 bases, in that order; junction bases with no gene match: 5. The CDR3 loop reads CASSLAVKGAYGYTF. The CDR3 coding sequence is TGTGCCAGCAGCTTAGCGGTGAAGGGGGCCTATGGCTACACCTTC. Drawing the rest from reference TRBV7-2 and TRBJ1-2, the complete variable domain is GAGVSQSPSNKVTEKGKDVELRCDPISGHTALYWYRQSLGQGLEFLIYFQGNSAPDKSGLPSDRFSAERTGGSVSTLTIQRTQQEDSAVYLCASSLAVKGAYGYTFGSGTRLTVV.

This rearrangement joins TRBV28 to TRBJ2-2, with 11 bases fitting TRBD2. J was trimmed by 3 bases and V by 6 bases; bases with no gene match: 6. The CDR3 totals 16 residues. Germline V gene data show CDR1 as MDHEN and CDR2 as SYDVKM. CDR3 bases: TGTGCCAGCAGGGTGACTAGCGGGACCCACACCGGGGAGCTGTTTTTT. It yields the protein CASRVTSGTHTGELFF.

The chain joins TRBV5-8 to TRBJ1-5; 9 nucleotides agree with TRBD1. V gave up 0 bases and J gave up 7 bases; unmatched junction bases: 2. This CDR3 spans 14 amino acids. Germline V CDR1 and CDR2: SGHTS, YDEGEE. This CDR3 is CASSLETGGQPQHF. The DNA for the CDR3 is TGTGCCAGCAGCTTGGAAACAGGGGGCCAGCCCCAGCATTTT.

The rearrangement uses TRBV6-5 and TRBJ1-1; 8 bases match TRBD1. The CDR3 extends over 15 amino acids. V dropped 5 bases and J dropped 5; count of bases not matched to a gene: 10. Germline V CDR1 and CDR2: MNHEY, SVGAGI. The CDR3 region is CASSRPQGAFTEAFF. The DNA of the CDR3 is TGTGCCAGCAGTCGCCCCCAGGGGGCTTTTACTGAAGCTTTCTTT.

This clone has a count of ten or more. This chain connects TRBV7-2 to TRBJ1-6, with D uncertain. The CDR3 is made up of 14 amino acids. Trimming took 6 bases from V and 0 from J, leaving 6 bases between them. The germline V gene encodes CDR1 SGHTA and CDR2 FQGNSA. The CDR3: CASSRSSYNSPLHF. The CDR3 coding sequence is TGTGCCAGCAGTAGGAGCTCCTATAATTCACCCCTCCACTTT.

This clone was seen just once. V and J are TRBV28 and TRBJ2-2; TRBD2 might be the D (7 bases). Germline V CDR1 and CDR2: MDHEN, SYDVKM. Trimming took off 8 bases at V and 0 bases at J, with 19 bases between the two ends. The CDR3 consists of 17 residues. CDR3 nucleotides: TGTGCCAGCGTCACACAGGGTCTAGCGGCGAACACCGGGGAGCTGTTTTTT. It is translated as CASVTQGLAANTGELFF.

There are a few counts of this clone. This chain links TRBV9 with TRBJ2-3, with a possible D match to TRBD2 (5 bases). Trimming removed 4 bases from V and 5 bases from J, with 20 bases in between. This CDR3 region has 16 residues. Germline CDR1 and CDR2: SGDLS and YYNGEE. The CDR3 reads CASSPLGGPMGDTQYF. Written as DNA, the CDR3 is TGTGCCAGCAGCCCACTCGGAGGTCCCATGGGAGATACGCAGTATTTT.